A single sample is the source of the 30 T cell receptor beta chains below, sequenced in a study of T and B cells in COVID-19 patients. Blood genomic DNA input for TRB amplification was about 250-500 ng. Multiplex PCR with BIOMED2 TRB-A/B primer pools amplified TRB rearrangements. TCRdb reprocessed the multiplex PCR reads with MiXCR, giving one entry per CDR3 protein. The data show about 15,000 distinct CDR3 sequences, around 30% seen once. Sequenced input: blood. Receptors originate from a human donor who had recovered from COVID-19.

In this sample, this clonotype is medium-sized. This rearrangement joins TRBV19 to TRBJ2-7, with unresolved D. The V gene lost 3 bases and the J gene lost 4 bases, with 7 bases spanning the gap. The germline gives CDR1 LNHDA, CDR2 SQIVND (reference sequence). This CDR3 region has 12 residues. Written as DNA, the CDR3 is TGTGCCAGTAGTATGAACCGGTACGAGCAGTACTTC. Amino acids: CASSMNRYEQYF.

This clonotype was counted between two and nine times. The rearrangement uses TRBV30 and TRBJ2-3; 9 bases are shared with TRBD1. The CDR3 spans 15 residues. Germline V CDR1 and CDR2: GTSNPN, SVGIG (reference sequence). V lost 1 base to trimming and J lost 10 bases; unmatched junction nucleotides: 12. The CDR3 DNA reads TGTGCCTGGAGTGCGGACAGGGGCTCAACATTTCCGCAGTATTTT. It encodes CAWSADRGSTFPQYF. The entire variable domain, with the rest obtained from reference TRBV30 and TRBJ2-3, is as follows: SQTIHQWPATLVQPVGSPLSLECTVEGTSNPNLYWYRQAAGRGLQLLFYSVGIGQISSEVPQNLSASRPQDRQFILSSKKLLLSDSGFYLCAWSADRGSTFPQYFGPGTRLTVL.

The DNA of the CDR3 is TGTGCCAGCAGTATCCGCCACAGGGGGCGGGGTGGCTACACCTTC. The encoded protein is CASSIRHRGRGGYTF. The chain recombines TRBV6-2 or TRBV6-3 with TRBJ1-2, with 9 bases that match TRBD1. The trim removed 5 bases at V and 7 bases at J, leaving 11 bases unmatched. The CDR3 spans 15 residues. The V gene's germline CDR1 is MNHEY and CDR2 SVGEGT.

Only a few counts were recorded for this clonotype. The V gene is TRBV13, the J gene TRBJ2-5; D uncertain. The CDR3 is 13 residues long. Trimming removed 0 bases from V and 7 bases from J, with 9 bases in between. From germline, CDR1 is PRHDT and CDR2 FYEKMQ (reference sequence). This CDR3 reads CASSLGESPTQYF. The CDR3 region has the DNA TGTGCCAGCAGCTTAGGCGAATCTCCGACCCAGTACTTC.

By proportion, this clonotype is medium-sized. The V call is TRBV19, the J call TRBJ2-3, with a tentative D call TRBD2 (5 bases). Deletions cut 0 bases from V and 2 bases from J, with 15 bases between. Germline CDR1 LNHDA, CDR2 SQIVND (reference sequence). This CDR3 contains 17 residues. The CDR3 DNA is TGTGCCAGTAGTATAGATCCTGGAGGCGCTCTCACAGATACGCAGTATTTT. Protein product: CASSIDPGGALTDTQYF.

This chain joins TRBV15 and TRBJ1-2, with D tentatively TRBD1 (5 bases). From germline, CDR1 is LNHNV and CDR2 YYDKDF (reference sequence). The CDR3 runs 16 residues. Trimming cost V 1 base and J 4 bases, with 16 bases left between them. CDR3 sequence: CATSRGVDSARYGYTF. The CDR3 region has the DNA TGTGCCACCAGCAGAGGGGTTGACAGTGCCCGCTATGGCTACACCTTC.

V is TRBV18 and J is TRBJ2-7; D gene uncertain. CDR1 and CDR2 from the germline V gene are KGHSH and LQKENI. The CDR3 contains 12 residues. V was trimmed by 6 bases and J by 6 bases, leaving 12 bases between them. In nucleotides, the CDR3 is TGTGCCAGCTCCCTCGAGAGCCCCGAGCAGTACTTC. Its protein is CASSLESPEQYF. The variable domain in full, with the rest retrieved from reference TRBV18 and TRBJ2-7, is NAGVMQNPRHLVRRRGQEARLRCSPMKGHSHVYWYRQLPEEGLKFMVYLQKENIIDESGMPKERFSAEFPKEGPSILRIQQVVRGDSAAYFCASSLESPEQYFGPGTRLTVT.

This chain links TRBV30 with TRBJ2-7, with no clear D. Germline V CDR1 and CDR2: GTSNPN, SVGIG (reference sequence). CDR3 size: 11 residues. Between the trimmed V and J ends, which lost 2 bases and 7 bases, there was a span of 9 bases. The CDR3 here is CAWSSFREQYF. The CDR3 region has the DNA TGTGCCTGGAGTTCGTTCCGGGAGCAGTACTTC.

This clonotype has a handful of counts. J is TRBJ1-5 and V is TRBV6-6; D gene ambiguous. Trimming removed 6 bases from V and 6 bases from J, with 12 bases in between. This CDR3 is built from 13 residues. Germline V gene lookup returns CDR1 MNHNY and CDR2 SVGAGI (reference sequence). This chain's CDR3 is CASSILGIQPQHF. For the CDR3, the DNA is TGTGCCAGCAGCATCCTTGGCATTCAGCCCCAGCATTTT.

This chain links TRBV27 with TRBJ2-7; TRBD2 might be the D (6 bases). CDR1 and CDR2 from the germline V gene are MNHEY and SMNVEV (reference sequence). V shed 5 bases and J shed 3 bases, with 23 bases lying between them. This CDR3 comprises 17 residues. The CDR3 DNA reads TGTGCCAGCAGTGCTCTGGGACGGCGGGGTGGAGGCTACGAGCAGTACTTC. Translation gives CASSALGRRGGGYEQYF.

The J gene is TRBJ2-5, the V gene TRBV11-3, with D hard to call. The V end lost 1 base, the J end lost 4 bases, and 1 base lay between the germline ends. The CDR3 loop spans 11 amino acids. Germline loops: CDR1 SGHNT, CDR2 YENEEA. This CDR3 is CASSLGETQYF. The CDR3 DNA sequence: TGTGCCAGCAGCTTAGGAGAGACCCAGTACTTC.

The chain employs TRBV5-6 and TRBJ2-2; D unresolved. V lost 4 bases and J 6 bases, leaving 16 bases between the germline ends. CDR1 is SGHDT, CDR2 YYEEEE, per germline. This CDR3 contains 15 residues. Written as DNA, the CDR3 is TGTGCCAGCAGCCCTAAGGGAATCGGGCCCGGGGAGCTGTTTTTT. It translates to CASSPKGIGPGELFF.

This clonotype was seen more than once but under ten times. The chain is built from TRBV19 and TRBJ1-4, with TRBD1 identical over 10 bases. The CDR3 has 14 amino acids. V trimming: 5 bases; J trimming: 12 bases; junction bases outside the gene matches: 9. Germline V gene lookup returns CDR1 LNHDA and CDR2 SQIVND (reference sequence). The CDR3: CASSSSGTGDQLFF. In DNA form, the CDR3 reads TGTGCCAGTAGTTCTTCCGGGACAGGGGACCAACTGTTTTTT.

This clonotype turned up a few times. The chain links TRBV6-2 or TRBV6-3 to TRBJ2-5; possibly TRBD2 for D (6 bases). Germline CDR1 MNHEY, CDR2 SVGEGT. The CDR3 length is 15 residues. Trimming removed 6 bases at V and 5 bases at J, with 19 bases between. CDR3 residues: CASSLARPAGETQYF. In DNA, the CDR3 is TGTGCCAGCAGCCTCGCCAGGCCCGCGGGGGAGACCCAGTACTTC.

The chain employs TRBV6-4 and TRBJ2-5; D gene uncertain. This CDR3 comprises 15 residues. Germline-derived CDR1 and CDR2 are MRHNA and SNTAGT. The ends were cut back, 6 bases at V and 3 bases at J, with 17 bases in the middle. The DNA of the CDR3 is TGTGCCAGCAGAGGCAGGCTTATAGGGAAAGAGACCCAGTACTTC. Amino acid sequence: CASRGRLIGKETQYF.

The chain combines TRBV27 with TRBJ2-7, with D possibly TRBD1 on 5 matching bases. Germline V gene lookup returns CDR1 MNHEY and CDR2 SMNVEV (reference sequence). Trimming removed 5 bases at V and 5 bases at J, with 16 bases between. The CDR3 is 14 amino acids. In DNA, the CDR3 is TGTGCCAGCAGTACCCAGGGTTGGTTTGACGAGCAGTACTTC. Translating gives CASSTQGWFDEQYF.

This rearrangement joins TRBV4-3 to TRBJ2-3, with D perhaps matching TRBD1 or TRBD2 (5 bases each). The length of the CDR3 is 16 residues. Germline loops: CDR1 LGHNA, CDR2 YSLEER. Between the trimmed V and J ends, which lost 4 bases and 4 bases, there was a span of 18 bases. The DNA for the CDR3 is TGCGCCAGCAGCCTGGTGGGACCTCCCCCTGCAGATACGCAGTATTTT. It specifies CASSLVGPPPADTQYF.

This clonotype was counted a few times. CDR3 sequence reads: CASSYSLNSYGYTF. The CDR3 DNA reads TGTGCCAGCAGTTACTCACTGAACAGCTATGGCTACACCTTC. V is TRBV6-2 or TRBV6-3 and J is TRBJ1-2; no clear D. The CDR3 spans 14 residues. The V and J ends lost 0 bases and 4 bases respectively, with 9 bases between them. From germline, CDR1 is MNHEY and CDR2 SVGEGT.

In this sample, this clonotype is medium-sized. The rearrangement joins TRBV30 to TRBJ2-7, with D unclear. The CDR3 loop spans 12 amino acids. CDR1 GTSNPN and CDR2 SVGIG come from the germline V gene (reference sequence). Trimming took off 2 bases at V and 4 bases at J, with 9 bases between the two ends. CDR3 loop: CAWSPTGYEQYF. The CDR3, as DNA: TGTGCCTGGAGTCCGACTGGGTACGAGCAGTACTTC.

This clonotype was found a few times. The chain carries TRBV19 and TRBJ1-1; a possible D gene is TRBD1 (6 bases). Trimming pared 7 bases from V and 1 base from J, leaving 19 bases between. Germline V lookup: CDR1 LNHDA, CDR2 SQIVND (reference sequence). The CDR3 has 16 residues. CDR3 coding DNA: TGTGCCAGTACCCCATCGGGGGCCGGACGGAACACTGAAGCTTTCTTT. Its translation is CASTPSGAGRNTEAFF.

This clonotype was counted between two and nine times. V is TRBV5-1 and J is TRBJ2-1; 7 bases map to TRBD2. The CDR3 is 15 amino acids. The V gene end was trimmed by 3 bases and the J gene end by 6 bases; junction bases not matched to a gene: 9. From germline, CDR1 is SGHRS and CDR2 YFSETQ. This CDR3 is CASSSTRGGINEQFF. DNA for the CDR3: TGCGCCAGCAGCTCCACTCGCGGGGGAATCAATGAGCAGTTCTTC. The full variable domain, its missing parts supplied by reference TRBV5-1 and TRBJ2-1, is KAGVTQTPRYLIKTRGQQVTLSCSPISGHRSVSWYQQTPGQGLQFLFEYFSETQRNKGNFPGRFSGRQFSNSRSEMNVSTLELGDSALYLCASSSTRGGINEQFFGPGTRLTVL.

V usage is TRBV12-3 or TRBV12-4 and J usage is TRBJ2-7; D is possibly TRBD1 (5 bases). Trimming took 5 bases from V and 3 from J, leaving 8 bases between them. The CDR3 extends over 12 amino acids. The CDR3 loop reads CASSQTVYEQYF. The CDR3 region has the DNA TGTGCCAGCAGTCAGACAGTCTACGAGCAGTACTTC.

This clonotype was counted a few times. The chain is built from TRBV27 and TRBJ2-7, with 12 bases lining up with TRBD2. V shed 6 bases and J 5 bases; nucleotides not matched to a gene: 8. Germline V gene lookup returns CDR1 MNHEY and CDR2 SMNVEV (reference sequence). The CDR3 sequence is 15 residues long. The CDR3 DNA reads TGTGCCAGCAGCCGTCGACTAGCGGGGGTGCACGAGCAGTACTTC. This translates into CASSRRLAGVHEQYF.

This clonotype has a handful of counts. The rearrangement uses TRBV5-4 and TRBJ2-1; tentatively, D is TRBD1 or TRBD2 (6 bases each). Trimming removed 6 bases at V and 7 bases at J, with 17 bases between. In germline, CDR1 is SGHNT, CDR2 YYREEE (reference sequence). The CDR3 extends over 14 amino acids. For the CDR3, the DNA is TGTGCCAGCACCCACACGGGGGCACTTAATGAGCAGTTCTTC. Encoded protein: CASTHTGALNEQFF.

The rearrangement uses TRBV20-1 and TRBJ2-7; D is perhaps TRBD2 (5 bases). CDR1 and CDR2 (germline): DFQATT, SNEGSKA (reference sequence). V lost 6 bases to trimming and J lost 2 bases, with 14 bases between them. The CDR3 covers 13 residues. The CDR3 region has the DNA TGCAGTGCCCTCGCCGGGAATACCTACGAGCAGTACTTC. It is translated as CSALAGNTYEQYF.

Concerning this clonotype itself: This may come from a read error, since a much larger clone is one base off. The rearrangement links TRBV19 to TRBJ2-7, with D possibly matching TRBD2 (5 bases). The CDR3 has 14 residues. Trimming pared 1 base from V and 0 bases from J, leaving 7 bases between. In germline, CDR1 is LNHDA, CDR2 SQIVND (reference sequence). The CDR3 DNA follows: TGTGCCAGTAGTATAGTCGGGAACTCCTACGAGCAGTACTTC. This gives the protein CASSIVGNSYEQYF.

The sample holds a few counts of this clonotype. The CDR3 coding sequence is TGTGCCGCGCAGGGACTGATTAATTCACCCCTCCACTTT. Encoded protein: CAAQGLINSPLHF. The V call is TRBV5-5, the J call TRBJ1-6; the D gene is possibly TRBD1 (5 bases). This CDR3 is 13 amino acids long. V gave up 10 bases and J gave up 6 bases, with 14 bases separating them. CDR1 and CDR2 (germline): SGHKS, YYEKEE (reference sequence). The full variable domain, its missing parts supplied by reference TRBV5-5 and TRBJ1-6, is DAGVTQSPTHLIKTRGQQVTLRCSPISGHKSVSWYQQVLGQGPQFIFQYYEKEERGRGNFPDRFSARQFPNYSSELNVNALLLGDSALYLCAAQGLINSPLHFGNGTRLTVT.

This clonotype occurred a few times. The CDR3 loop is CASTPAGSNQPQHF. CDR3 DNA sequence: TGTGCCAGCACACCGGCGGGAAGCAATCAGCCCCAGCATTTT. This chain connects TRBV12-3 or TRBV12-4 to TRBJ1-5, with no clear D. This CDR3 contains 14 residues. The V end was cut by 7 bases, the J end by 1 base, with 11 bases between.

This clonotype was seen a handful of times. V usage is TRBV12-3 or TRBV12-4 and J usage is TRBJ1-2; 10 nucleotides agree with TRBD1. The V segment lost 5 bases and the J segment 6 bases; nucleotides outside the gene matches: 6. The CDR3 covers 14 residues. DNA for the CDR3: TGTGCCAGCAGTGACAGGGGGCGCGGTGATGGCTACACCTTC. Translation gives CASSDRGRGDGYTF.

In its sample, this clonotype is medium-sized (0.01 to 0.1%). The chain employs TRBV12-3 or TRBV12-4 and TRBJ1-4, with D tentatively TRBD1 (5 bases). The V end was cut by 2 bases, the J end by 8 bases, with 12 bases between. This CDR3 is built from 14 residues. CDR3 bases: TGTGCCAGCAGTTTACAGGGAGGGAGAGAAAAACTGTTTTTT. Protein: CASSLQGGREKLFF.